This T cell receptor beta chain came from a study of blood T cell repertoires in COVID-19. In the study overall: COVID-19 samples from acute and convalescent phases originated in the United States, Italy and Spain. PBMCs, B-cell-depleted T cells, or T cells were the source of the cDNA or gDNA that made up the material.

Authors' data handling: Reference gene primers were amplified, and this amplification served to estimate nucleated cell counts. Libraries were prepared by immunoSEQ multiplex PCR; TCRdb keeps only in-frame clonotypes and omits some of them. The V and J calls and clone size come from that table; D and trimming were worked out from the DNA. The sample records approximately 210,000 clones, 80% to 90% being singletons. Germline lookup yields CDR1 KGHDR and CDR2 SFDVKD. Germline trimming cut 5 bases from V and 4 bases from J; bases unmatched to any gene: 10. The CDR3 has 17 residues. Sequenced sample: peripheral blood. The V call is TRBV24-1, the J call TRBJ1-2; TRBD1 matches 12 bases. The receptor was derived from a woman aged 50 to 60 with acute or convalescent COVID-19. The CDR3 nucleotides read TGTGCCACCAGTGGCCCGGGACAGGGGGCCTCAGGCTATGGCTACACCTTC. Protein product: CATSGPGQGASGYGYTF.